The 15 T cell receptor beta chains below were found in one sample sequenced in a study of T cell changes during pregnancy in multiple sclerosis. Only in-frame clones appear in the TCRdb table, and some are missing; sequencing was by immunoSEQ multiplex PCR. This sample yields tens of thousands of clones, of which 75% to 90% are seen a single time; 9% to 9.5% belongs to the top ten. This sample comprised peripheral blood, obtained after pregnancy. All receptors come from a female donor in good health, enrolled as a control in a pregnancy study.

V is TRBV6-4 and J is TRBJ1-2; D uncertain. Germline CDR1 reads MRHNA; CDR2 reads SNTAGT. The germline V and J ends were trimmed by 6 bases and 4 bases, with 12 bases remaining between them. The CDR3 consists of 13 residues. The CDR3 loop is CASRGGRTYGYTF. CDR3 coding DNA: TGTGCCAGCAGGGGAGGGAGGACCTATGGCTACACCTTC.

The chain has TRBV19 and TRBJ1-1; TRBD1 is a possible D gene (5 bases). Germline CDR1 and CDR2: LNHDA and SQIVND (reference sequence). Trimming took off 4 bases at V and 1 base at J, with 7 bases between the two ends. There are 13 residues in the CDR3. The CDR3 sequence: CASSNTGNTEAFF. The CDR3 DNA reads TGTGCCAGTAGTAATACAGGGAACACTGAAGCTTTCTTT.

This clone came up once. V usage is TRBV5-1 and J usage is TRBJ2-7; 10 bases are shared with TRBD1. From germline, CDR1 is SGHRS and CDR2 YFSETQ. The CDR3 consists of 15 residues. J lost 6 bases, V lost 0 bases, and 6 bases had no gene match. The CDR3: CASSLAATGGSEQYF. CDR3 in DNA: TGCGCCAGCAGCTTGGCCGCGACAGGGGGCAGCGAGCAGTACTTC.

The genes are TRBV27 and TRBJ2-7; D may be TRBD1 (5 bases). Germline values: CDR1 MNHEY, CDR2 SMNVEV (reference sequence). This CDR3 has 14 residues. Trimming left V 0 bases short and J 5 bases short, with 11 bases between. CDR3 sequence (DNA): TGTGCCAGCAGTTTATCCAGGGTTTTGGACGAGCAGTACTTC. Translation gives CASSLSRVLDEQYF.

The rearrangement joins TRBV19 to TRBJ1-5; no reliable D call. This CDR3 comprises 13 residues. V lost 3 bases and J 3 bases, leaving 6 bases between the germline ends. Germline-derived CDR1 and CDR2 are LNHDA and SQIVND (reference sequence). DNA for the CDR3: TGTGCCAGTAGTATCGGTATCAATCAGCCCCAGCATTTT. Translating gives CASSIGINQPQHF.

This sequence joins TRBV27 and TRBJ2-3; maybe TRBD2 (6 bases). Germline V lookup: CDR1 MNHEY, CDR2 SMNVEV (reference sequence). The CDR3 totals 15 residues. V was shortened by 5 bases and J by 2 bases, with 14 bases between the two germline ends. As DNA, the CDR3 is TGTGCCAGCAGTCTCCGGGACTCACTCACAGATACGCAGTATTTT. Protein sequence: CASSLRDSLTDTQYF.

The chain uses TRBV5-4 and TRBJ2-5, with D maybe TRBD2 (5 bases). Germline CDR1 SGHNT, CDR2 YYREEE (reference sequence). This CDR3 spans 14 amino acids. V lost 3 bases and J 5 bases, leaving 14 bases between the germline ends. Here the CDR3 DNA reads TGTGCCAGCAGCTCTACGGCGGGTTGGGAGACCCAGTACTTC. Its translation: CASSSTAGWETQYF.

The CDR3 protein is CASSFYFNTEAFF. DNA of the CDR3: TGTGCCAGCAGCTTCTACTTTAACACTGAAGCTTTCTTT. The chain carries TRBV11-3 and TRBJ1-1; D gene uncertain. The CDR3 is 13 amino acids. The germline V and J ends were trimmed by 3 bases and 2 bases, with 7 bases remaining between them. CDR1 is SGHNT, CDR2 YENEEA, per germline.

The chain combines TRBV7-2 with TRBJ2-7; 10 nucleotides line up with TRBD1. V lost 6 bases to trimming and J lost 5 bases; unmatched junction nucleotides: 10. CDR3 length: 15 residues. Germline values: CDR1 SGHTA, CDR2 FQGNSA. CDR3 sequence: CASRWFQDRGDEQYF. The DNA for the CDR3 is TGTGCCAGCAGGTGGTTTCAGGACAGGGGGGACGAGCAGTACTTC.

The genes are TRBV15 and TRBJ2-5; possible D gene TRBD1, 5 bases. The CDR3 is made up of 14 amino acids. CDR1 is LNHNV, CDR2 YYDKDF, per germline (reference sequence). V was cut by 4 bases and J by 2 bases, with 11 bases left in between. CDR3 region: CATSTWTLQETQYF. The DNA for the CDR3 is TGTGCCACCAGCACCTGGACACTTCAAGAGACCCAGTACTTC.

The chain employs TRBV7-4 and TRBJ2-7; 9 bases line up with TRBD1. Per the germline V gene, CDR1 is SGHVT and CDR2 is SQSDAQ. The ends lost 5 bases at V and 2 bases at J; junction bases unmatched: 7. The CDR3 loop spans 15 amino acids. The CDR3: CASSAGQGLPYEQYF. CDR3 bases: TGTGCCAGCAGCGCCGGACAGGGGCTCCCCTACGAGCAGTACTTC.

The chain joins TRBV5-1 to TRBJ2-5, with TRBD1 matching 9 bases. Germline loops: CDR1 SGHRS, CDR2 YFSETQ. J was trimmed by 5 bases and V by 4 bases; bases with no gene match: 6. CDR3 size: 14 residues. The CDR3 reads CASSKTGGSETQYF. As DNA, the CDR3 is TGCGCCAGCAGCAAAACAGGGGGCAGTGAGACCCAGTACTTC.

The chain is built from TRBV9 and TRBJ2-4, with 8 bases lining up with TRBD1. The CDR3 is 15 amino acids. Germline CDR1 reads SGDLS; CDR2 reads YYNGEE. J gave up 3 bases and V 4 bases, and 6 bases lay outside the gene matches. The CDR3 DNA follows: TGTGCCAGCAGCTTGACAGGGGTTGGCAAAAACATTCAGTACTTC. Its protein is CASSLTGVGKNIQYF.

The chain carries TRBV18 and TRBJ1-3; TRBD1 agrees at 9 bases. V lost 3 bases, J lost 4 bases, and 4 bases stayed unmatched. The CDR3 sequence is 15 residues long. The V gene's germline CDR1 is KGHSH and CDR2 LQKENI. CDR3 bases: TGTGCCAGCTCACCGGGACAGGGAGTAGGAAACACCATATATTTT. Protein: CASSPGQGVGNTIYF.

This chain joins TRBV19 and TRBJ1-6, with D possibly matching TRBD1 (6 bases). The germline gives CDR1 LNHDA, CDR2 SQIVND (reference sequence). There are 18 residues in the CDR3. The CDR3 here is CENRRGAPRSSYNSPLHF. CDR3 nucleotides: TGTGAGAACAGGCGGGGGGCTCCCAGGAGCTCCTATAATTCACCCCTCCACTTT. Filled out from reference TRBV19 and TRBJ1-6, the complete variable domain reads DGGITQSPKYLFRKEGQNVTLSCEQNLNHDAMYWYRQDPGQGLRLIYYSQIVNDFQKGDIAEGYSVSREKKESFPLTVTSAQKNPTAFYLCENRRGAPRSSYNSPLHFGNGTRLTVT.